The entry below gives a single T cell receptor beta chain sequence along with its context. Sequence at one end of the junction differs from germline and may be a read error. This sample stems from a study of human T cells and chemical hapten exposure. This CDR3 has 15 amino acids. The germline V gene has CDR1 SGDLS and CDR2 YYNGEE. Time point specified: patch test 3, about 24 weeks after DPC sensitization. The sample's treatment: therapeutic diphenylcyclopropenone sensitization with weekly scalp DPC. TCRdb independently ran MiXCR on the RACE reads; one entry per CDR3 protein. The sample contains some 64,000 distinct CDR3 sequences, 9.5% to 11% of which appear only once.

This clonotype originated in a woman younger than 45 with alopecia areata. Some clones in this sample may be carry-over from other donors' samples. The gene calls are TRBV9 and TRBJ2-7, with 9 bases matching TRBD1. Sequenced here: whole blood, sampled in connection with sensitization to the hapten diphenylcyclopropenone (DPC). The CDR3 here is CASRDTGGVPYERYF. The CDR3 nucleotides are TGTGCCAGCAGAGATACAGGGGGCGTTCCCTACGAGCGGTACTTC.